The 3 T cell receptor beta chains reported below all come from one sample, sequenced in a study of beta chain features in type 1 diabetes. What was sequenced were expressed TCRB transcripts, since all of the isolated RNA had been reverse transcribed. Sequencing used immunoSEQ multiplex PCR; TCRdb keeps in-frame clones, though not all of them. The data contain about 930,000 clones, 15% to 20% of them singletons. The specimen sequenced was naive CD4+ T cells from blood. The receptors stem from a woman aged 18 to 35 in good health.

This clone was counted only a few times. The genes are TRBV5-1 and TRBJ2-5; 12 nucleotides agree with TRBD2. The DNA matches TRBJ2-7 better at its end, which makes the J call doubtful. Germline lookup yields CDR1 SGHRS and CDR2 YFSETQ. This CDR3 is 17 amino acids long. CDR3 in DNA: TGCGCCAGCAGCTTGACCACGACTAGCGGGAGCTCCTACGAGCAGTACTTC. Translating gives CASSLTTTSGSSYEQYF.

This clone has just a few counts. The chain is built from TRBV13 and TRBJ1-2; 7 bases match TRBD1. CDR3 length equals 12 residues. V lost 5 bases to trimming and J lost 7 bases; unmatched junction nucleotides: 4. Germline CDR1 PRHDT, CDR2 FYEKMQ (reference sequence). CDR3 sequence reads: CASSLRGTGYTF. The CDR3 DNA follows: TGTGCCAGCAGCCTCAGGGGGACTGGCTACACCTTC.

The chain combines TRBV28 with TRBJ2-1, with TRBD2 identical over 12 bases. Germline V gene data show CDR1 as MDHEN and CDR2 as SYDVKM. Trimming cost V 5 bases and J 3 bases; bases outside gene matches: 5. CDR3 size: 16 residues. The CDR3 sequence: CASSPPTSGSYNEQFF. The CDR3 region has the DNA TGTGCCAGCAGTCCCCCGACTAGCGGGAGCTACAATGAGCAGTTCTTC.